This TCR beta chain is drawn from a study of blood T cell repertoires in COVID-19 (TCRdb year 2020). Regarding the study in general: Collaborator samples came from the United States, Italy and Spain and covered acute and convalescent phases of COVID-19. Where HLA class I and class II types were available, the types were taken from metadata supplied by the sample provider, not from assay-based typing. The repertoires were released in a freely available public database intended as a resource for research on the immune response to SARS-CoV-2. Sample metadata almost always included a de-identified subject ID, COVID-19 status, age in years and sex. The samples were drawn from two sources: the first 160 participants of the ongoing ImmuneRACE study, and 950 to 1,500 subjects contributed by 6 global collaborators. The material from the prospective study consisted of cDNA or gDNA derived from T cells, B-cell-depleted T cells, or PBMCs. The dataset comprised deeply sampled blood TCRbeta repertoires from subjects exposed to, actively infected with, or recovered from COVID-19.

Collaborating institutions collected whole blood in K2EDTA tubes following their own protocols. For TCRbeta analysis, collaborator samples were shipped as frozen whole blood, as isolated PBMCs, or as DNA extracted from either sample type. There are 17 amino acids in the CDR3, from cysteine to phenylalanine inclusive. Of all the DNA, just the CDR3 is kept, 51 bases in frame from base 1. Compared with germline, V lacks 2 bases and J lacks 3 bases; bases without a gene match: 4. From a lookup of the germline V gene, CDR1 and CDR2 are SGHNT and YENEEA. The full study reports these points: How much clinical and demographic metadata was included differed by source and by participant, and the metadata was provided uncurated.

To note about this clone: It has no known antigen specificity. Qualities for individual bases were not recorded, and no much larger clone is one base off.

TCRbeta CDR3 regions were amplified from genomic DNA by means of the immunoSEQ Assay, a bias-controlled multiplex PCR. From the authors' description of their analysis: Within the assay, amplification of reference gene primers was used to estimate how many nucleated cells each sample contained. To quantify the absolute abundance of each unique TCRbeta CDR3 rearrangement, sequence reads were collapsed and filtered. Productive Simpson clonality was computed per sample as the square root of Simpson's diversity index over productive rearrangements. Drawn from immuneACCESS, this table holds only the in-frame rearrangements with V and J called that TCRdb kept. Clones are partly lost; checked studies trace under half to an unresolved V gene and leave the rest unexplained. Clone size and the V and J calls come from that table; the DNA yielded D and trimming. The sample table contains roughly 130,000 clones; only one count was recorded for under 90% of them. 12% of the sample goes to the ten largest clones.

Sequenced sample: peripheral blood. The chain uses TRBV11-3 and TRBJ2-1, with TRBD2 identical over 13 junction bases. The sequence came from a woman between 55 and 75 years old with acute or convalescent COVID-19. The CDR3 reads as follows: CASSLTSGGGSYNEQFF. The DNA is TGTGCCAGCAGCTTAACTAGCGGGGGGGGTAGCTACAATGAGCAGTTCTTC.